This T cell receptor beta chain emerged from a study of blood T cell repertoires in COVID-19. The authors' processing: Scientists estimated how many nucleated cells there were by amplifying reference gene primers. TCRdb's copy holds only in-frame clones and misses some; the assay was immunoSEQ multiplex PCR. V and J calls and clone size are copied from that table; D and trimming were computed from the DNA. The sample holds some 240,000 clones, 70% to 85% seen once. Material for sequencing was peripheral blood. The receptor was derived from a woman in her thirties or forties who had recovered from COVID-19.

The CDR3 here is CASSPSGGGYEQYF. As DNA, the CDR3 is TGTGCCAGCTCACCTTCAGGGGGCGGGTACGAGCAGTACTTC. The J gene is TRBJ2-7, the V gene TRBV18, with TRBD1 matching over 8 bases. CDR1 is KGHSH and CDR2 is LQKENI in the germline V gene. After removal of 3 bases from V and 4 bases from J, the junction contained 5 bases not matched to a gene. The CDR3 totals 14 residues.